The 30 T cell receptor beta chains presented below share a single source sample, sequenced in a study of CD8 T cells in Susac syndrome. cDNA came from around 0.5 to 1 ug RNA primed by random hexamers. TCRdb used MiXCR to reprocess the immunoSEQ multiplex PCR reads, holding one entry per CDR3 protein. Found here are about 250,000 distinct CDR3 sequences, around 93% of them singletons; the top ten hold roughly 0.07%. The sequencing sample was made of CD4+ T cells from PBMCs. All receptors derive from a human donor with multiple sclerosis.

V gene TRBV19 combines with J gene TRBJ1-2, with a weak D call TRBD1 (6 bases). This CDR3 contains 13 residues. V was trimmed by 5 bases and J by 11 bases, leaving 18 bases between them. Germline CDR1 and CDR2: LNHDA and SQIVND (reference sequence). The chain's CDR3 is CASSRRDTQMYTF. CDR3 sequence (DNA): TGTGCCAGTAGTCGGCGGGACACTCAAATGTACACCTTC. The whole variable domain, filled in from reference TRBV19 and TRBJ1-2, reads DGGITQSPKYLFRKEGQNVTLSCEQNLNHDAMYWYRQDPGQGLRLIYYSQIVNDFQKGDIAEGYSVSREKKESFPLTVTSAQKNPTAFYLCASSRRDTQMYTFGSGTRLTVV.

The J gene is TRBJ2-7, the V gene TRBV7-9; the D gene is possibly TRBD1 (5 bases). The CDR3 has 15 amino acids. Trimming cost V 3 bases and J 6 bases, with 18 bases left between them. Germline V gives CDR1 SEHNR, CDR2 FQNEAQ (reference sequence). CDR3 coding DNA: TGTGCCAGCAGCTTCCACTGGGGCCCCCTTGCCGAGCAGTACTTC. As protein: CASSFHWGPLAEQYF.

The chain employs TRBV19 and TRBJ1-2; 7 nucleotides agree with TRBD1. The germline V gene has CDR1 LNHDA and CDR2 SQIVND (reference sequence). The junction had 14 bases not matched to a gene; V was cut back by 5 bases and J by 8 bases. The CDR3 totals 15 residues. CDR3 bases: TGTGCCAGTAGTGCCCCACGGACAGGCGGAGTCGGCTACACCTTC. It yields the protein CASSAPRTGGVGYTF.

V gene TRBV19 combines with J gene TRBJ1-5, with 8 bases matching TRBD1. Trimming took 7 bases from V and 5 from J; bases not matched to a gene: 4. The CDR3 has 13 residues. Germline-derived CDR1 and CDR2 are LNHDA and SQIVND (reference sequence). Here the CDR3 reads CASTGQAYQPQHF. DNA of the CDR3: TGTGCCAGTACGGGACAGGCCTATCAGCCCCAGCATTTT.

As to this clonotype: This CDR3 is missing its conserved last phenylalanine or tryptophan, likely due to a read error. This chain's CDR3 is CASSQDRTSGGNIQYL. The CDR3 coding sequence is TGTGCCAGCAGCCAAGATCGCACTAGCGGGGGAAACATTCAGTACCTC. This sequence joins TRBV3-1 and TRBJ2-4, with 11 nucleotides matching TRBD2. V lost 0 bases, J lost 6 bases, and 4 bases stayed unmatched. The CDR3 spans 16 residues. Germline CDR1 LGHDT, CDR2 YNNKEL (reference sequence).

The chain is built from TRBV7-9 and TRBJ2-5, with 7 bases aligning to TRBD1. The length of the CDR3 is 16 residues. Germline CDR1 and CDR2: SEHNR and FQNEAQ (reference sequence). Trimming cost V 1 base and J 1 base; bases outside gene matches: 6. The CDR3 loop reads CASSLDGTVVQETQYF. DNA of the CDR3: TGTGCCAGCAGCTTAGATGGGACAGTAGTCCAAGAGACCCAGTACTTC.

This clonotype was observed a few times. The CDR3 region is CASSLAGAADTQYF. In nucleotides, the CDR3 is TGTGCCAGCAGCTTGGCCGGGGCGGCAGATACGCAGTATTTT. The J gene is TRBJ2-3, the V gene TRBV5-4, with D perhaps given as TRBD1 or TRBD2 (5 bases each). Per germline, CDR1 SGHNT and CDR2 YYREEE (reference sequence). The CDR3 contains 14 residues. V was pared by 0 bases and J by 4 bases, with 9 bases between.

The CDR3 region is CASSYSRQGARYEQYV. CDR3 coding DNA: TGTGCCAGCAGTTACTCTAGACAGGGGGCGCGGTACGAGCAGTACGTC. The chain joins TRBV6-6 to TRBJ2-7; 10 bases are shared with TRBD1. V lost 0 bases, J lost 4 bases, and 6 bases stayed unmatched. Per germline, CDR1 MNHNY and CDR2 SVGAGI (reference sequence). The CDR3 runs to 16 residues.

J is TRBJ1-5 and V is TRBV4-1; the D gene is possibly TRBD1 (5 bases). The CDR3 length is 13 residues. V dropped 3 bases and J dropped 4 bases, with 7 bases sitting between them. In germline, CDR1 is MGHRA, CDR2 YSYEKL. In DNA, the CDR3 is TGCGCCAGCAGCCATCCAGGGAATCAGCCCCAGCATTTT. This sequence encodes CASSHPGNQPQHF.

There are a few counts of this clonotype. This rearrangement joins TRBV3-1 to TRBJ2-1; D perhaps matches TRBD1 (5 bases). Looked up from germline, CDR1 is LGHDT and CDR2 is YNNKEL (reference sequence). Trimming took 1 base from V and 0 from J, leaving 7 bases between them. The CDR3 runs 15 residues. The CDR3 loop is CASSQGGASYNEQFF. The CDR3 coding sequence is TGTGCCAGCAGCCAAGGGGGCGCCTCCTACAATGAGCAGTTCTTC.

This CDR3 is CATSDPGTSGRDTQYF. As DNA, the CDR3 is TGTGCCACCAGTGACCCCGGGACTAGCGGGCGGGATACGCAGTATTTT. J is TRBJ2-3 and V is TRBV24-1; 12 bases map to TRBD2. The germline V gene encodes CDR1 KGHDR and CDR2 SFDVKD. The trim removed 4 bases at V and 6 bases at J, leaving 7 bases unmatched. The CDR3 contains 16 residues.

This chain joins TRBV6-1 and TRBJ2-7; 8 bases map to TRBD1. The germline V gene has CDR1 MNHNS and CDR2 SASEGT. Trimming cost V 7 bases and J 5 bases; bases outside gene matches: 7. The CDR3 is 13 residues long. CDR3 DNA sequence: TGTGCCAGCACCCTGGACAGGGACCACGAGCAGTACGTC. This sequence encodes CASTLDRDHEQYV.

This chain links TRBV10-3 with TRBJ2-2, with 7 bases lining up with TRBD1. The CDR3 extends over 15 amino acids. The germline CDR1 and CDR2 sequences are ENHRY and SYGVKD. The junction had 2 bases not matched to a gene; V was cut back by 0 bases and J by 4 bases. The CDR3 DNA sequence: TGTGCCATCAGTGAGTCACCAGGGGGCACCGGGGAGCTGTTTTTT. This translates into CAISESPGGTGELFF.

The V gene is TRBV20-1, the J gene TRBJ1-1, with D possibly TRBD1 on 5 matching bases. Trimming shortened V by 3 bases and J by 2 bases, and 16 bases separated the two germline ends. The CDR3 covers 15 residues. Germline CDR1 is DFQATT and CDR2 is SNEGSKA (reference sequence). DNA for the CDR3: TGCAGTGCTAGTGGCGACACAGGCCTTAACACTGAAGCTTTCTTT. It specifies CSASGDTGLNTEAFF.

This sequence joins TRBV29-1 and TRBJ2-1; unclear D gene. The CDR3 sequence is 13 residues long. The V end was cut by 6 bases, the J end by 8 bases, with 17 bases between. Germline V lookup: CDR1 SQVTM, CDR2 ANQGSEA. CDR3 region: CSVAPAGSDEQFF. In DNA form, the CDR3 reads TGCAGCGTGGCGCCGGCCGGCTCTGATGAGCAGTTCTTC.

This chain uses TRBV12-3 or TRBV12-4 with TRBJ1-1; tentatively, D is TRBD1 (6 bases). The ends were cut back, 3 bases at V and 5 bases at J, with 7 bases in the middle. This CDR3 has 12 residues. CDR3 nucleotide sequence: TGTGCCAGCAGTTTTACAGGGACTGAAGCTTTCTTT. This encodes CASSFTGTEAFF.

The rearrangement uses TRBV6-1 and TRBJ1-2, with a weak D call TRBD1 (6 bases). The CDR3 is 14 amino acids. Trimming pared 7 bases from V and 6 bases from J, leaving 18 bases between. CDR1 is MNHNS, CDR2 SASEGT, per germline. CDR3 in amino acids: CASIPGERADGYTF. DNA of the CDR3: TGTGCCAGCATTCCAGGGGAACGAGCGGATGGCTACACCTTC.

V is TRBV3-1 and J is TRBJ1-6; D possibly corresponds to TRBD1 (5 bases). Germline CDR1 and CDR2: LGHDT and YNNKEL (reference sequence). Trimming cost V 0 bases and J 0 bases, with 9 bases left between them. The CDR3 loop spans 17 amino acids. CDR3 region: CASSQDWGRSYNSPLHF. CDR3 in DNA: TGTGCCAGCAGCCAAGATTGGGGACGCTCCTATAATTCACCCCTCCACTTT.

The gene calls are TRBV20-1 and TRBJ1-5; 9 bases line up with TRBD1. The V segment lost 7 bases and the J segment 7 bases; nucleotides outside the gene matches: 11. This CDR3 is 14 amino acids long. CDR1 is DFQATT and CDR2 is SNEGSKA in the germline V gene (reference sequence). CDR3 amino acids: CSVLVDRGVQPQHF. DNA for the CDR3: TGCAGTGTGTTAGTGGACAGGGGTGTCCAGCCCCAGCATTTT.

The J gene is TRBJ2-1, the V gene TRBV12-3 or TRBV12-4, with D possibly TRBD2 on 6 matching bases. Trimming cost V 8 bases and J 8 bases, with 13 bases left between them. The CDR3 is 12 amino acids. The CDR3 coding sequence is TGTGCCAGCCCGACGGGGGTAGATGAGCAGTTCTTC. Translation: CASPTGVDEQFF.

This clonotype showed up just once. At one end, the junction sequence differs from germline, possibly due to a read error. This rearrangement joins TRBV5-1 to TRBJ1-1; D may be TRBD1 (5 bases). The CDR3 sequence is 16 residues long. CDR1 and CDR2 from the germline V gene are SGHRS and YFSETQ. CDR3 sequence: CASCLTTGTVNTEAFF. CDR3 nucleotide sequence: TGCGCCAGCTGCTTGACCACCGGGACGGTGAACACTGAAGCTTTCTTT.

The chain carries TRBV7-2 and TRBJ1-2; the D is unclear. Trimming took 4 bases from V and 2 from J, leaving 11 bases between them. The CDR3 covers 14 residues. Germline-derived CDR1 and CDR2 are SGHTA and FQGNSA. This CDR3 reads CASSSERRNYGYTF. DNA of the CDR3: TGTGCCAGCAGCTCCGAAAGGAGGAACTATGGCTACACCTTC.

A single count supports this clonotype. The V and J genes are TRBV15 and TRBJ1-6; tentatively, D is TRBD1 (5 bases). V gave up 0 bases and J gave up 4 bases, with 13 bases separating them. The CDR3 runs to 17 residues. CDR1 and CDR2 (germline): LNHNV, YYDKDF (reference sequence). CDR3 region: CATSRDRPGRYNSPLHF. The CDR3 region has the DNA TGTGCCACCAGCAGAGATAGACCGGGACGGTATAATTCACCCCTCCACTTT. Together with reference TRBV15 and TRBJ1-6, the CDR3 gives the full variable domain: DAMVIQNPRYQVTQFGKPVTLSCSQTLNHNVMYWYQQKSSQAPKLLFHYYDKDFNNEADTPDNFQSRRPNTSFCFLDIRSPGLGDTAMYLCATSRDRPGRYNSPLHFGNGTRLTVT.

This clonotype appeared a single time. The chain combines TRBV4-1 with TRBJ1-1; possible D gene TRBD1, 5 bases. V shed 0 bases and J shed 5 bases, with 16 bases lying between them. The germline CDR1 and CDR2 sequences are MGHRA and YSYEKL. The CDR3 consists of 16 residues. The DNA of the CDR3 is TGCGCCAGCAGCCAAGAAAGGAGACGGGAGGGGACTGAAGCTTTCTTT. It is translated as CASSQERRREGTEAFF.

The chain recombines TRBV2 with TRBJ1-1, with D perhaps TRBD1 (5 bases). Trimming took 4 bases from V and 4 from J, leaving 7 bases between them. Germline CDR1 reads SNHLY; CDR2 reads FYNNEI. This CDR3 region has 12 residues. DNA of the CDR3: TGTGCCAGCAGTGTAGGGGTCACTGAAGCTTTCTTT. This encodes CASSVGVTEAFF. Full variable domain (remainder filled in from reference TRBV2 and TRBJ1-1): EPEVTQTPSHQVTQMGQEVILRCVPISNHLYFYWYRQILGQKVEFLVSFYNNEISEKSEIFDDQFSVERPDGSNFTLKIRSTKLEDSAMYFCASSVGVTEAFFGQGTRLTVV.

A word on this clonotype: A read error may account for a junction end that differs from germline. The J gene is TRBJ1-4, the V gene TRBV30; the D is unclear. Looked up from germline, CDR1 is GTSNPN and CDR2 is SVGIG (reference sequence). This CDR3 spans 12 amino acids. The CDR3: CAWSPRGEKLFF. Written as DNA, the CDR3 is TGTGCCTGGAGTCCCCGTGGTGAAAAATTGTTTTTT.

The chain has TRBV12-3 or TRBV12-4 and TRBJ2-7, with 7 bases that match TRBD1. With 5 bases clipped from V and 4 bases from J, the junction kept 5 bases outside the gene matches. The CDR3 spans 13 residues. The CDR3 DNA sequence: TGTGCCAGCAGTCGAGGACAGGAGTACGAGCAGTACTTC. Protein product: CASSRGQEYEQYF.

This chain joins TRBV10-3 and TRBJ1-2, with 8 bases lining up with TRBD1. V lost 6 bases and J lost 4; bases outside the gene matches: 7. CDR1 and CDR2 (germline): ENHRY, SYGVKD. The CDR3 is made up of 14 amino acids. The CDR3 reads CAIRPSQGAYGYTF. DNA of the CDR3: TGTGCCATCAGACCCAGTCAGGGGGCCTATGGCTACACCTTC.

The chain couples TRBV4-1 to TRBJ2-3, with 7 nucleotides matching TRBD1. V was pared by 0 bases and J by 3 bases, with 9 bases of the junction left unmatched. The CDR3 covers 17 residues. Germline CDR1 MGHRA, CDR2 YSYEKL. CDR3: CASSQERGTAGTDTQYF. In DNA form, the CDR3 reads TGCGCCAGCAGCCAAGAGAGGGGGACAGCAGGAACAGATACGCAGTATTTT.

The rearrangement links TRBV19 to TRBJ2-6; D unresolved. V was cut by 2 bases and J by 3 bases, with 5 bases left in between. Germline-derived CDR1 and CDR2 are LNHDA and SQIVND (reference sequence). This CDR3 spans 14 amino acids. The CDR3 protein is CASSILGGANVLTF. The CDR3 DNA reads TGTGCCAGTAGTATATTGGGTGGGGCCAACGTCCTGACTTTC.